A selection of T cell receptor beta chains follows, all from one sample in a study of cytomegalovirus exposure and HLA in healthy donors. Clones were read by immunoSEQ multiplex PCR, and TCRdb kept only the in-frame ones, dropping some. The data show about 64,000 clones, and the top ten clones hold around 3.6%. The sequenced material came from PBMCs. These receptors originate from a woman between 18 and 29 years old in good health and CMV-seronegative. CDR3s include the opening cysteine and the closing phenylalanine or tryptophan. A D gene is named only where the DNA matches it firmly.

J gene: TRBJ2-7
V gene: TRBV6-5
D gene: TRBD1
CDR3 DNA: TGTGCCAGCAAAGAGGTGGGGACAGGGGGACACGAGCAGTACTTC
CDR3 protein: CASKEVGTGGHEQYF

J gene: TRBJ1-6
V gene: TRBV5-1
D gene: NA
CDR3 DNA: TGCGCCAGCAGCTCCCCCGGCGGGGCTCTCAATTCACCCCTCCACTTT
CDR3 protein: CASSSPGGALNSPLHF

J gene: TRBJ2-7
V gene: TRBV6-1
D gene: TRBD1
CDR3 DNA: TGTGCCAGCAGGGTTACCGGGACAGGGGCCCGCGAGCAGTACTTC
CDR3 protein: CASRVTGTGAREQYF

J gene: TRBJ1-2
V gene: TRBV7-8
D gene: NA
CDR3 DNA: TGTGCCAGCAGCTCTTCGCTTGGTGGGGGGGACTATGGCTACACCTTC
CDR3 protein: CASSSSLGGGDYGYTF

J gene: TRBJ1-2
V gene: TRBV5-6
D gene: TRBD1
CDR3 DNA: TGTGCCAGCAGCTTGGGGGGACAGGGGAATGGCTACACCTTC
CDR3 protein: CASSLGGQGNGYTF

J gene: TRBJ1-1
V gene: TRBV18
D gene: NA
CDR3 DNA: TGTGCCAGCTCACCTTCGGTTATTAACACTGAAGCTTTCTTT
CDR3 protein: CASSPSVINTEAFF

J gene: TRBJ1-3
V gene: TRBV25-1
D gene: NA
CDR3 DNA: TGTGCCAGCAGTGAACCCGCAGGGTTTGGAAACACCATATATTTT
CDR3 protein: CASSEPAGFGNTIYF

J gene: TRBJ1-2
V gene: TRBV5-4
D gene: TRBD1
CDR3 DNA: TGTGCCAGCAGCGTCTCGGGACAGGCGAACTATGGCTACACCTTC
CDR3 protein: CASSVSGQANYGYTF

J gene: TRBJ1-1
V gene: TRBV19
D gene: NA
CDR3 DNA: TGTGCCAGTACCCATTCCCTTAGGGGGAACACTGAAGCTTTCTTT
CDR3 protein: CASTHSLRGNTEAFF

J gene: TRBJ2-3
V gene: TRBV19
D gene: NA
CDR3 DNA: TGTGCCAGTAGTATAGAAGGACTAAGACCAGATACGCAGTATTTT
CDR3 protein: CASSIEGLRPDTQYF

J gene: TRBJ2-7
V gene: TRBV7-7
D gene: NA
CDR3 DNA: TGTGCTAGCAGCTTGGGGCAGGGCCCTTCCTACGAGCAGTACTTC
CDR3 protein: CASSLGQGPSYEQYF

J gene: TRBJ1-1
V gene: TRBV29-1
D gene: NA
CDR3 DNA: TGCAGCGTTGAGGGGCTCCGAATGAACACTGAAGCTTTCTTT
CDR3 protein: CSVEGLRMNTEAFF

J gene: TRBJ1-1
V gene: TRBV29-1
D gene: TRBD1
CDR3 DNA: TGCAGCGGCACAGGGGGCAACACTGAAGCTTTCTTT
CDR3 protein: CSGTGGNTEAFF

J gene: TRBJ2-5
V gene: TRBV2
D gene: NA
CDR3 DNA: TGTGCCAGCAGTGCACTAGTAGGAACCCAGTACTTC
CDR3 protein: CASSALVGTQYF

J gene: TRBJ1-1
V gene: TRBV7-3
D gene: NA
CDR3 DNA: TGTGCCAGCGCGCCACCGGGTGACCTGAACACTGAAGCTTTCTTT
CDR3 protein: CASAPPGDLNTEAFF

J gene: TRBJ2-1
V gene: TRBV30
D gene: NA
CDR3 DNA: TGTGCCTGGAGTGGAGGCGATGAGCAGTTCTTC
CDR3 protein: CAWSGGDEQFF

J gene: TRBJ1-6
V gene: TRBV25-1
D gene: NA
CDR3 DNA: TGTGCCAGCAGTGAAAGTCAGGGGAACTCACCCCTCCACTTT
CDR3 protein: CASSESQGNSPLHF

J gene: TRBJ2-3
V gene: TRBV19
D gene: TRBD2
CDR3 DNA: TGTGCCAGTCGACTAGCGGGAAGCACAGATACGCAGTATTTT
CDR3 protein: CASRLAGSTDTQYF

J gene: TRBJ1-1
V gene: TRBV10-3
D gene: NA
CDR3 DNA: TGTGCCATCAGCCAAGGGTCCACGGGGACTGAAGCTTTCTTT
CDR3 protein: CAISQGSTGTEAFF

J gene: TRBJ2-7
V gene: TRBV25-1
D gene: TRBD2
CDR3 DNA: TGTGCCAGCAGTGCATCTAGCGGGGGGAGCGCCTACGAGCAGTACTTC
CDR3 protein: CASSASSGGSAYEQYF

J gene: TRBJ2-5
V gene: TRBV10-2
D gene: NA
CDR3 DNA: TGCGCCAGCAGTGATCAGGGGCGGGTAGAGACCCAGTACTTC
CDR3 protein: CASSDQGRVETQYF

J gene: TRBJ1-1
V gene: TRBV6-5
D gene: NA
CDR3 DNA: TGTGCCAGCAGCCGGTCTTTAGAAGTCGAGACTGAAGCTTTCTTT
CDR3 protein: CASSRSLEVETEAFF

J gene: TRBJ2-2
V gene: TRBV10-3
D gene: NA
CDR3 DNA: TGTGCCATCAGCGATAGCGCGAACACCGGGGAGCTGTTTTTT
CDR3 protein: CAISDSANTGELFF

J gene: TRBJ1-5
V gene: TRBV28
D gene: NA
CDR3 DNA: TGTGCCAGCAGCTCCCGAGCCCGGCGGTCGGGTCAGCCCCAGCATTTT
CDR3 protein: CASSSRARRSGQPQHF

J gene: TRBJ1-2
V gene: TRBV9
D gene: TRBD1
CDR3 DNA: TGTGCCAGCAGCGATGGGACAGGGGGCAACTATGGCTACACCTTC
CDR3 protein: CASSDGTGGNYGYTF

J gene: TRBJ2-5
V gene: TRBV7-3
D gene: TRBD2
CDR3 DNA: TGTGCCAGCAGCCCGGGACTAGCGGGAATAGAGACCCAGTACTTC
CDR3 protein: CASSPGLAGIETQYF